In this sample, the clone carrying this TCR beta chain turned up once. Its antigen is unidentified. Sequencing was performed with immunoSEQ multiplex PCR; in TCRdb, only in-frame clones are kept and a portion is missing. The sample yields fewer than 70,000 clones, around 90% seen once. This sample stems from a study of OX40 agonist ivuxolimab in advanced cancers. General study points: People who partly responded at 0.1-3.0 mg/kg had some of the least clonal expansion seen. By week 6 at 0.1 to 3.0 mg/kg, blood CD4+ and CD8+ T cells had expanded clonally.

Samples were taken at baseline and on day 1 of cycles 4 and 7. Germline values: CDR1 MGHRA, CDR2 YSYEKL. There are 11 residues in the CDR3. Trimming shortened V by 8 bases and J by 7 bases, and 11 bases separated the two germline ends. This sequence was found in an adult with an advanced solid tumor such as melanoma, head and neck, liver or kidney cancer. The specimen comprised CD4+ or CD8+ T cells sorted from blood, sampled in a trial of the OX40 agonist ivuxolimab. The chain uses TRBV4-1 and TRBJ1-2; TRBD1 is a possible D gene (6 bases). For the CDR3, the DNA is TGCGCCAGCTCACAGGGTAGTGGCTACACCTTC. As protein: CASSQGSGYTF.